This T cell receptor beta chain was obtained from a study of T-cell memory formation after mild COVID-19 (dated by TCRdb to the early 2020s). Regarding the study in general: TCR sequence clusters from the two donors were found to be largely donor specific. In two donors, T-cell clones that expanded and contracted after mild COVID-19 were followed by sequencing TCRalpha and TCRbeta repertoires longitudinally. The cohort comprised two young, previously healthy adult volunteers, one female and one male. Overall results and qualifications from the work: The study covered only a couple of mild cases, and larger cohorts including severe cases with pre-infection samples were considered necessary. From day 15 to 85, contracting clones showed balanced CD4/CD8 phenotypes, whereas a second wave of clones that expanded from day 15 to 37 leaned towards CD4+. Contracting CD4+ clones were found mainly in CM and EM memory subsets, while CD8+ clones were enriched in EMRA. The second-wave clones that peaked on day 37 were not confirmed to be SARS-CoV-2 specific. Some responding clones were detected in pre-infection memory, which suggested that pre-existing cross-reactive memory T cells had joined the SARS-CoV-2 response.

Ficoll-Paque density gradient centrifugation was the method used to isolate PBMCs. The CDR3 contains 16 residues, cysteine and phenylalanine counted. Only the CDR3 portion is preserved as DNA: 48 bases, with reading frame beginning at the first base. V was cut back by 5 bases and J by 0 bases, leaving a gap of 14 bases between them. CDR1 is given as SNHLY and CDR2 as FYNNEI, both from the germline V gene. Points on this clonotype: There is no known antigen for this receptor. Base qualities are not provided; no much larger clone lies one nucleotide away.

The listed sequencing device is Illumina NovaSeq 6000. TCRalpha and TCRbeta cDNA libraries were constructed by 5'RACE with constant-segment primers, with sample barcodes and unique molecular identifiers being introduced. RNA was extracted from every sample with Trizol reagent. The libraries were amplified in two PCR steps, and the second step added a second sample barcode and Illumina TruSeq adapters. Sequencing of the libraries was done on an Illumina NovaSeq, producing 2 x 150 bp paired-end reads. The original pipeline was this. With migec v1.2.7, reads were demultiplexed and then collapsed into UMI-guided consensus sequences. With mixcr v2.1.11, UMI consensuses were aligned to TRA and TRB V and J templates and assembled into clonotypes. A clonotype was counted as expanded or contracted only if both edgeR and NoisET called the change significant, with noise models trained on biological replicates. For edgeR calls, the thresholds were a false discovery rate-adjusted p below 0.01 and a log2 fold-change of 1. As an exploratory analysis of dynamics, PCA with hierarchical clustering was applied to max-normalized trajectories of the 1000 most abundant clonotypes. Separately sequenced CD4+ and CD8+ repertoires were used to assign a CD4 or CD8 phenotype to each responding clone. Using fastp trimming at Q25 and MiXCR clonotype assembly, TCRdb reanalyzed the public sequencing data and kept in-frame beta chains. Merged by CDR3 protein, the rows form single entries marked with the most common genes and DNA. The V and J calls and clone size are TCRdb's, not the authors'. The sample profile shows approximately 340,000 distinct CDR3 sequences; around 13% of them were found once. The ten most abundant clones make up about a fifth of the sample.

The receptor was derived from a man aged 18 to 29 who had mild COVID-19 (a few samples of this study predate the infection). The sample titles of this study are shuffled in the database, so cell type and time point are left out; the donor was told from shared clones. The sample comprised PBMCs or a T cell subset sorted from them (not recorded which). The chain couples TRBV2 to TRBJ2-1, and possibly TRBD2, on 5 matching bases. The DNA sequence reads TGTGCCAGCAGTCCAAGGACTTTCAGCTCCTACAATGAGCAGTTCTTC. Its protein product is CASSPRTFSSYNEQFF.